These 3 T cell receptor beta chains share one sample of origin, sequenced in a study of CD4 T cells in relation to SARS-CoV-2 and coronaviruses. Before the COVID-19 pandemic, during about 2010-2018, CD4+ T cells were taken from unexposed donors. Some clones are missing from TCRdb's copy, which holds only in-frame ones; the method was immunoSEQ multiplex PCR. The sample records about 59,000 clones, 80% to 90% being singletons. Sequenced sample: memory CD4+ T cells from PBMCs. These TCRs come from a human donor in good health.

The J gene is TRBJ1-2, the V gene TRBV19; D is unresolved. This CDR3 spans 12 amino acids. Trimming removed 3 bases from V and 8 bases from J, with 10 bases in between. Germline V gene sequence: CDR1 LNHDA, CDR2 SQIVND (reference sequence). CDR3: CASSISVGGYTF. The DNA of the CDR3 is TGTGCCAGTAGTATTTCTGTCGGGGGCTACACCTTC.

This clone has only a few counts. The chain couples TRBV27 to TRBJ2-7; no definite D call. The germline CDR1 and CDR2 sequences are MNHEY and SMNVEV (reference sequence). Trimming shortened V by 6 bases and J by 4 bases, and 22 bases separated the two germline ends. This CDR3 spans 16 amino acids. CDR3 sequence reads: CASSLKESGKGYEQYF. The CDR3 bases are TGTGCCAGCAGCCTAAAGGAGTCAGGAAAGGGATACGAGCAGTACTTC.

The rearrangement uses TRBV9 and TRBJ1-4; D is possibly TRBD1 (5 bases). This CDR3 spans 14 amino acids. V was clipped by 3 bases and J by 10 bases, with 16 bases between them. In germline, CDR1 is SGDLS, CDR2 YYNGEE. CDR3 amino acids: CASSGRDGVGKLFF. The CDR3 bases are TGTGCCAGCAGCGGCCGGGACGGTGTAGGAAAACTGTTTTTT. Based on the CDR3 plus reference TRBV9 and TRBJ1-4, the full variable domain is DSGVTQTPKHLITATGQRVTLRCSPRSGDLSVYWYQQSLDQGLQFLIQYYNGEERAKGNILERFSAQQFPDLHSELNLSSLELGDSALYFCASSGRDGVGKLFFGSGTQLSVL.